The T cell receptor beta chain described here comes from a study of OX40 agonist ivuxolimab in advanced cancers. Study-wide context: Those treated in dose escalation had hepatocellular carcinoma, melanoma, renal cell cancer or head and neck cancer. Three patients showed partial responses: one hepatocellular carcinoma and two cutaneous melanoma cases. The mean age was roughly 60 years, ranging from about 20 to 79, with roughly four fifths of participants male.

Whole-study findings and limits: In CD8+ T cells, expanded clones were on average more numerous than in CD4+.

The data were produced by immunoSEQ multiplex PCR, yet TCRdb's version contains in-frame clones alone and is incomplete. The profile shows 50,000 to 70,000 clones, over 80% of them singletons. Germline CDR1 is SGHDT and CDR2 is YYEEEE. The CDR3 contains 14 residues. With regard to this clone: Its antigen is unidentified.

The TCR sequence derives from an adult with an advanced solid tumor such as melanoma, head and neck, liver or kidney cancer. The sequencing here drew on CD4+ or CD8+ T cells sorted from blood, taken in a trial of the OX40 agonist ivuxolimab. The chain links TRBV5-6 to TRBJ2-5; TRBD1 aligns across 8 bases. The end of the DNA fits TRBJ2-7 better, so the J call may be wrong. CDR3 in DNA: TGTGCCAGCAGCTCCTGGACAGGGCCGGGCGAGCAGTACTTC. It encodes CASSSWTGPGEQYF.